This TCR beta chain came from a study of T cell clusters in autoimmune cytopenias. Study-wide results and limits: TRB repertoire shifts in secondary cytopenia and chronic lymphocytic leukemia mostly reflected lymphoma, not autoimmunity. Compared with active autoimmune hepatitis patients, healthy donors showed approximately 2.7-fold more exclusive TRB clusters. Primary autoimmune cytopenia patients seemingly lacked the physiological T cell clusters found in healthy donors.

The CDR3 loop spans 12 amino acids. Per germline, CDR1 SGHDT and CDR2 YYEEEE. One tube held mixed TRB-A and TRB-B primer pools for touch-down PCR. TCRdb re-called the multiplex PCR reads and catalogs CDR3 proteins one per entry, DNA excluded. In all, the sample yields nearly 15,000 distinct CDR3 sequences. Notes on this clonotype: No antigen is known for it.

Roughly 38,000 genome equivalents of blood DNA were amplified for TRB. The same specimen was also included in a second study, on T cell repertoires in aging, cancer and after chemotherapy. This second study says: The whole study produced a dataset of roughly 8.6 million TCR reads.

This clonotype was obtained from a human donor in good health. Sequencing was carried out using peripheral blood. The V and J genes are TRBV5-6 and TRBJ1-6. CDR3 sequence: CASSLARSPLHF.